A selection of T cell receptor beta chains follows, all from one sample in a study of response to subunit inactivated influenza vaccine. TCRdb processed the RT-PCR reads anew with MiXCR; each CDR3 protein has one entry. The sample has hundreds of thousands of distinct CDR3 sequences; roughly 14% are singletons. Specimen: PBMCs from blood, collected 14 to 15 days before vaccination. The receptor source for this set is a man aged 50 or older who received an inactivated influenza vaccine. Each CDR3 is given without its conserved first and last residue. A D gene is named only where the DNA matches it firmly. Only some rows state a clone size, as once, few, many or a class for expanded clones.

size: many; D: NA; J: TRBJ1-2; V: TRBV25-1; CDR3: ASSERAQGLGYT
size: many; D: TRBD1; J: TRBJ1-2; V: TRBV7-2; CDR3: ASSYRGVAGYT
size: few; D: NA; J: TRBJ1-1; V: TRBV19; CDR3: ASSSWGQNTEAF
size: NA; D: NA; J: TRBJ1-5; V: TRBV6-1; CDR3: ASSGRGNNQPQH
size: many; D: NA; J: TRBJ2-3; V: TRBV3-2; CDR3: ASQLRLAGNTDTQY
size: few; D: NA; J: TRBJ1-1; V: TRBV12-3/TRBV12-4; CDR3: ASRENRLGANTEAF
size: few; D: NA; J: TRBJ2-1; V: TRBV5-1; CDR3: ASSLGGSGNEQF
size: NA; D: NA; J: TRBJ2-5; V: TRBV5-4; CDR3: ASSLHTGQETQY
size: few; D: TRBD1; J: TRBJ2-7; V: TRBV7-9; CDR3: ASSIGGQGYEQY
size: NA; D: NA; J: TRBJ2-7; V: TRBV15; CDR3: ATSRVRTGSSYEQY
size: NA; D: TRBD1; J: TRBJ1-1; V: TRBV5-5; CDR3: ASSFYDRAGRTEAF
size: NA; D: NA; J: TRBJ2-7; V: TRBV12-3/TRBV12-4; CDR3: ASSPGLWQGEQY
size: NA; D: TRBD1; J: TRBJ1-4; V: TRBV12-3/TRBV12-4; CDR3: TSSLGTGLNEKLF
size: few; D: NA; J: TRBJ2-3; V: TRBV12-3/TRBV12-4; CDR3: AASPPGGNTQY
size: few; D: TRBD1; J: TRBJ2-3; V: TRBV7-9; CDR3: ASSLGTGGGTDTQY
size: few; D: TRBD1; J: TRBJ1-5; V: TRBV27; CDR3: ASRTGQGPNQPQH
size: few; D: NA; J: TRBJ1-3; V: TRBV30; CDR3: AWSVQGAGNTIY
size: NA; D: NA; J: TRBJ2-5; V: TRBV11-2; CDR3: ASSLVGGTRLETQY
size: NA; D: NA; J: TRBJ2-7; V: TRBV6-2/TRBV6-3; CDR3: ASSYSGTLQQY
size: many; D: TRBD2; J: TRBJ2-1; V: TRBV14; CDR3: ASSPWREGTNEQF
size: many; D: NA; J: TRBJ2-5; V: TRBV18; CDR3: ASSPPGLAETQY
size: few; D: NA; J: TRBJ2-3; V: TRBV20-1; CDR3: SASKGSPPDTQY
size: few; D: NA; J: TRBJ2-2; V: TRBV25-1; CDR3: ASSERANTGELF
size: NA; D: NA; J: TRBJ2-7; V: TRBV28; CDR3: ASRHLTTRGRAVEQY
size: NA; D: TRBD2; J: TRBJ2-7; V: TRBV18; CDR3: ASSSGLAGGPKTYEQY
size: NA; D: TRBD1; J: TRBJ2-5; V: TRBV2; CDR3: ASKPGQGAGETQY
size: few; D: NA; J: TRBJ1-6; V: TRBV21-1; CDR3: ASSKGKRGQARGSYNSPLH
size: NA; D: NA; J: TRBJ2-1; V: TRBV6-5; CDR3: ASSSYPPPSSYNEQF
size: many; D: NA; J: TRBJ1-2; V: TRBV4-3; CDR3: ASSQEFPRANYGYT
size: few; D: NA; J: TRBJ2-7; V: TRBV10-3; CDR3: AISESGSSYEQY
size: NA; D: NA; J: TRBJ2-7; V: TRBV28; CDR3: ASSFASVRSYEQY
size: NA; D: NA; J: TRBJ1-2; V: TRBV3-1; CDR3: ASSHSSGSLDGYT
size: many; D: NA; J: TRBJ2-3; V: TRBV4-3; CDR3: ASSQDFRGSTDTQY
size: NA; D: TRBD2; J: TRBJ2-1; V: TRBV4-3; CDR3: ASSQELGASGGHEQF
size: NA; D: NA; J: TRBJ2-5; V: TRBV12-3/TRBV12-4; CDR3: ASSGVGQETQY
size: few; D: NA; J: TRBJ2-7; V: TRBV20-1; CDR3: SARGGFNSYEQY
size: few; D: TRBD2; J: TRBJ2-5; V: TRBV5-1; CDR3: ASSLSGGAMETQY
size: many; D: TRBD2; J: TRBJ2-3; V: TRBV6-2/TRBV6-3; CDR3: ASRLIAGGSTDTQY
size: NA; D: TRBD1; J: TRBJ1-6; V: TRBV5-1; CDR3: ASSSTGVRSPLH
size: few; D: NA; J: TRBJ2-1; V: TRBV4-2; CDR3: ASSKGLFHEQF
size: NA; D: NA; J: TRBJ2-7; V: TRBV7-2; CDR3: ASSSPSAGPEQY
size: NA; D: TRBD1; J: TRBJ2-1; V: TRBV4-1; CDR3: ASSQRGTAAYNEQF
size: NA; D: TRBD2; J: TRBJ2-1; V: TRBV7-9; CDR3: ASSLDAGGWNEQF
size: NA; D: NA; J: TRBJ1-2; V: TRBV18; CDR3: ASSPSMVMGYGYT
size: NA; D: TRBD1; J: TRBJ2-1; V: TRBV6-5; CDR3: ASSYSNPGQGYEQF
size: few; D: NA; J: TRBJ2-1; V: TRBV7-9; CDR3: ASSPDYSGYEQF
size: few; D: NA; J: TRBJ2-1; V: TRBV28; CDR3: ASSPGPNNNEQF
size: many; D: NA; J: TRBJ1-1; V: TRBV7-9; CDR3: ASSLEQGEAF
size: NA; D: NA; J: TRBJ2-7; V: TRBV6-2/TRBV6-3; CDR3: ASRRDTGSYEQY
size: few; D: NA; J: TRBJ2-7; V: TRBV6-2/TRBV6-3; CDR3: ASSRRRAQGYEQY
size: few; D: NA; J: TRBJ1-1; V: TRBV4-2; CDR3: ASSQDLGRTLNTEAF
size: NA; D: NA; J: TRBJ1-5; V: TRBV20-1; CDR3: SARDPQGGNQPQH
size: few; D: NA; J: TRBJ2-7; V: TRBV6-5; CDR3: ASSYGGWGVPYEQY
size: few; D: NA; J: TRBJ2-5; V: TRBV9; CDR3: ASSPRGGEETQY
size: NA; D: NA; J: TRBJ2-7; V: TRBV6-5; CDR3: ASSYITQGGQAEQY